This T cell receptor beta chain was profiled in a study of vaccination effects on CD4 cells after COVID-19. Study-level points and caveats: The study, lacking early post-infection timepoints, had few convalescent patients. Researchers report that only 1 of 255 vaccine-induced clones in healthy vaccinees cross-reacted with common cold coronaviruses.

In the ViraFEST assay, antigen-specific CD4+ clonotypes were identified by expansion after peptide-pool stimulation. When around 10 days of culture had elapsed, CD4+ T cells were isolated. Each participant was administered two doses of either the BNT162b2 or the mRNA-1273 vaccine. For this clone: The target antigen is unknown.

V lost 5 bases, J lost 8 bases, and 8 bases stayed unmatched. There are 14 residues in the CDR3. Per the germline V gene, CDR1 is SEHNR and CDR2 is FQNEAQ (reference sequence). Here immunoSEQ multiplex PCR was the method, and the copy in TCRdb shows in-frame clones only, minus some. In the table there are tens of thousands of clones, around 67% of which are singletons. The chain has TRBV7-9 and TRBJ1-2; 10 bases match TRBD1. This clonotype was obtained from a human donor who received a COVID-19 vaccine. The input for sequencing was CD4+ T cells from PBMCs cultured with HCoV-NL63 spike peptides, taken after COVID-19 vaccination. The CDR3 region is CASSVRQGARGYTF. The CDR3 DNA reads TGTGCCAGCAGCGTCCGACAGGGGGCAAGAGGCTACACCTTC.